This T cell receptor beta chain was recovered during a study of blood T cell repertoires in COVID-19. Study-wide background: The United States, Italy and Spain provided the acute and convalescent COVID-19 samples. PBMCs, B-cell-depleted T cells, or T cells were the source of the cDNA or gDNA that made up the material.

In germline, CDR1 is MNHEY, CDR2 SVGAGI. V lost 5 bases, J lost 0 bases, and 10 bases lay in between. The CDR3 is 15 amino acids. Source study methods: For nucleated cells, counts were estimated from reference gene primer amplification. Generated by immunoSEQ multiplex PCR, the TCRdb table keeps only in-frame clones and is missing some. The DNA was the basis for D and trimming; V, J and clone size are from that table. The sample lists tens of thousands of clones, around 82% occurring once. Seattle participants joined during active infection and were tracked over time. Sample: peripheral blood. This chain connects TRBV6-5 to TRBJ1-4; perhaps TRBD1 as D (5 bases). This TCR was sampled from a man aged 55 to 69 with COVID-19, enrolled during active disease. This chain's CDR3 is CASSQGEATNEKLFF. DNA for the CDR3: TGTGCCAGCAGTCAGGGTGAAGCAACTAATGAAAAACTGTTTTTT.